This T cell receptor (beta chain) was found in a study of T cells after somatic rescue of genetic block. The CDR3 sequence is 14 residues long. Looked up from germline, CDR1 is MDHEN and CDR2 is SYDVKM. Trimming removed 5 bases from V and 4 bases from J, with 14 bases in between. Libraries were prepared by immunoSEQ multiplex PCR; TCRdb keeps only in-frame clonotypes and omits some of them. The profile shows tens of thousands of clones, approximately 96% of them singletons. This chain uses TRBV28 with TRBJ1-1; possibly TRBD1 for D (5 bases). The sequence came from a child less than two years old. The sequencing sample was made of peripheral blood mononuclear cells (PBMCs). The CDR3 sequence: CASSPPGTLTEAFF. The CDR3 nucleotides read TGTGCCAGCAGTCCCCCGGGGACGCTCACTGAAGCTTTCTTT.